The T cell receptor (beta chain) described here comes from a study of cytomegalovirus exposure and HLA in healthy donors. Whole-study findings and limits: Reportedly, diagnosis of cytomegalovirus status by the classifier showed high specificity and sensitivity.

The CDR3 spans 14 residues. Germline CDR1 LGHNT, CDR2 FRNRAP. Trimming shortened V by 1 base and J by 5 bases, and 11 bases separated the two germline ends. The PCR ran on 60 Vbeta and 13 Jbeta primers. Profiling relied on immunoSEQ multiplex PCR, and the TCRdb table lists in-frame clones only, not all of them. The sample spans 140,000 to 150,000 clones; the ten largest clones claim 0.9% to 1%. Notes on this clone: Its antigen remains unidentified.

The TCR sequence derives from a male donor in good health and CMV-seronegative. V is TRBV12-5 and J is TRBJ2-5; D is perhaps TRBD2 (6 bases). The sequenced material came from PBMCs. The CDR3, as DNA: TGTGCTAGTGGTTTGGGTGACCGGGGGGAGACCCAGTACTTC. Amino acid sequence: CASGLGDRGETQYF.